Listed below are T cell receptor beta chains from one sample, sequenced in a study of immune characterization of retroperitoneal liposarcoma. TCRdb redid the calling of the PCR reads with MiXCR, one entry per CDR3 protein. Of 11,000 or so distinct CDR3 sequences listed, 22% are singletons. Material for sequencing was blood. These receptors came from a female donor with retroperitoneal liposarcoma. Both conserved end residues are part of each CDR3. D genes are given only for firm matches. The size entry is marked missing in some rows and otherwise reads once, few, many or a size class.

d_call clone_size j_call v_call cdr3_aa cdr3_nt
. many TRBJ2-1 TRBV27 CASSTGQSSYNEQFF TGTGCCAGCAGTACAGGTCAGAGCTCCTACAATGAGCAGTTCTTC
TRBD1 few TRBJ1-2 TRBV12-3/TRBV12-4 CASSFHRGGYTF TGTGCCAGCAGTTTTCACAGGGGTGGCTACACCTTC
. . TRBJ2-1 TRBV20-1 CSAITGRSSYNEQFF TGCAGTGCTATCACGGGGCGGAGCTCCTACAATGAGCAGTTCTTC
. large TRBJ2-5 TRBV10-1 CASSETWGQGPQYF TGCGCCAGCAGTGAAACGTGGGGCCAGGGACCCCAGTACTTC
. . TRBJ2-1 TRBV20-1 CSAPRGPNEQFF TGCAGTGCTCCCCGTGGGCCCAATGAGCAGTTCTTC
TRBD1 many TRBJ2-1 TRBV6-5 CASRQLTGQGLTNEQFF TGTGCCAGCAGACAACTAACGGGACAGGGTCTTACAAATGAGCAGTTCTTC
. few TRBJ2-1 TRBV6-6 CASSYLPSYEQFF TGTGCCAGCAGTTATCTCCCCTCCTATGAGCAGTTCTTC
TRBD1 . TRBJ1-4 TRBV27 CASSVAGTGYEKLFF TGTGCCAGCAGTGTAGCCGGGACAGGGTATGAAAAACTGTTTTTT
. many TRBJ2-6 TRBV6-1 CASLKGHAGANVLTF TGTGCCAGCTTGAAGGGGCACGCTGGGGCCAACGTCCTGACTTTC
TRBD2 . TRBJ2-1 TRBV6-1 CASSETSGGYNEQFF TGTGCCAGCAGTGAAACTAGCGGGGGTTACAATGAGCAGTTCTTC
. few TRBJ2-1 TRBV7-8 CASSLAPSPSSYNEQFF TGTGCCAGCAGCTTAGCGCCCTCACCTTCCTCCTACAATGAGCAGTTCTTC
TRBD2 . TRBJ2-5 TRBV6-2/TRBV6-3 CASSTPPGTSGKETQYF TGTGCCAGCAGTACCCCCCCCGGGACTAGCGGCAAAGAGACCCAGTACTTC
TRBD2 . TRBJ2-1 TRBV19 CASSPAGGLPYNEQFF TGTGCCAGTAGCCCAGCGGGAGGACTCCCCTACAATGAGCAGTTCTTC
TRBD1 few TRBJ2-1 TRBV6-1 CASNGQGLKTQFF TGTGCCAGCAACGGACAGGGGCTGAAGACCCAGTTCTTC
TRBD2 . TRBJ2-3 TRBV5-4 CASSSTSGLSTDTQYF TGTGCCAGCAGCAGCACTAGCGGGCTTAGCACAGATACGCAGTATTTT
TRBD1 few TRBJ2-7 TRBV7-6 CASSLAGTGAYEQYF TGTGCCAGCAGCCTAGCCGGGACAGGGGCCTACGAGCAGTACTTC
TRBD2 few TRBJ2-7 TRBV7-8 CASSKGASGIGGSSYEQYF TGTGCCAGCAGTAAGGGGGCTAGCGGGATTGGAGGGAGCTCCTACGAGCAGTACTTC
TRBD2 . TRBJ2-1 TRBV6-6 CASTQSGRAYNEQFF TGTGCCAGCACCCAGAGCGGGAGGGCCTACAATGAGCAGTTCTTC
. . TRBJ1-1 TRBV12-3/TRBV12-4 CASSDRYEGTEAFF TGTGCCAGCAGTGACCGTTATGAGGGGACTGAAGCTTTCTTT
. medium-sized TRBJ2-2 TRBV12-3/TRBV12-4 CASNPPGTGELFF TGTGCCAGCAACCCCCCGGGCACCGGGGAGCTGTTTTTT
. many TRBJ2-3 TRBV7-6 CASSLISQGRADTQYF TGTGCCAGCAGCTTAATCAGCCAGGGAAGGGCAGATACGCAGTATTTT
TRBD2 medium-sized TRBJ2-1 TRBV27 CASSFSAGGHNEQFF TGTGCCAGCAGTTTTTCAGCGGGAGGACACAATGAGCAGTTCTTC
. few TRBJ1-1 TRBV6-1 CASHRGLGLEAFF TGTGCCTCCCACCGGGGCCTAGGTCTTGAAGCTTTCTTT
TRBD2 . TRBJ2-1 TRBV27 CASSLWSSGRARVSSYNEQFF TGTGCCAGCAGTTTATGGTCTAGCGGGAGGGCTCGTGTAAGCTCCTACAATGAGCAGTTCTTC
. . TRBJ1-4 TRBV11-3 CASSLDGQSPTNEKLFF TGTGCCAGCAGCTTAGATGGACAGTCCCCAACTAATGAAAAACTGTTTTTT
. . TRBJ1-1 TRBV20-1 CSARDRETEAFF TGCAGTGCTAGGGATCGGGAGACTGAAGCTTTCTTT
TRBD2 . TRBJ2-7 TRBV11-3 CASSLDVAGGHEQYF TGTGCCAGCAGCTTAGATGTAGCGGGAGGCCACGAGCAGTACTTC
TRBD2 few TRBJ2-7 TRBV6-6 CASRLAGVEQYF TGTGCCAGCAGGCTAGCGGGAGTCGAGCAGTACTTC
. few TRBJ1-2 TRBV6-1 CASNLAPQYGYTF TGTGCCAGCAACCTGGCACCCCAGTATGGCTACACCTTC
. many TRBJ2-1 TRBV27 CASSSGRGNEQFF TGTGCCAGCAGTTCCGGACGGGGGAATGAGCAGTTCTTC
TRBD1 many TRBJ2-2 TRBV7-3 CASSSTGAADTGELFF TGTGCCAGCAGCTCGACAGGGGCGGCTGACACCGGGGAGCTGTTTTTT
TRBD1 . TRBJ1-1 TRBV11-1 CASSLGRFFGDSGNIEAFF TGTGCCAGCAGCTTAGGAAGGTTTTTCGGGGACAGCGGAAATATTGAAGCTTTCTTT
. . TRBJ1-1 TRBV5-6 CASSLGGPEAFF TGTGCCAGCAGCTTGGGAGGGCCTGAAGCTTTCTTT
. few TRBJ2-4 TRBV7-8 CASSLAENTIAKNIQYF TGTGCCAGCAGCTTAGCGGAAAATACAATAGCCAAAAACATTCAGTACTTC
TRBD2 . TRBJ2-7 TRBV6-1 CASIRLAGVGEQYF TGTGCCAGCATTCGCCTGGCGGGAGTGGGCGAGCAGTACTTC
. medium-sized TRBJ2-5 TRBV7-7 CASSLGASQETQYF TGTGCTAGCAGCTTAGGGGCCAGCCAAGAGACCCAGTACTTC
TRBD1 . TRBJ1-5 TRBV6-6 CASSGGLWQGGLSNQPQHF TGTGCCAGCAGTGGGGGATTGTGGCAGGGGGGACTTAGCAATCAGCCCCAGCATTTT
TRBD1 . TRBJ1-1 TRBV12-3/TRBV12-4 CASSLSLTGGGVNTEAFF TGTGCCAGCAGTTTATCTCTGACAGGGGGGGGGGTGAACACTGAAGCTTTCTTT
TRBD2 medium-sized TRBJ2-4 TRBV6-1 CASSPTSGNGNIQYF TGTGCCAGCAGTCCGACTAGCGGGAATGGTAACATTCAGTACTTC
. medium-sized TRBJ2-2 TRBV6-1 CAAKPAGWDTGELFF TGTGCCGCCAAACCGGCTGGGTGGGACACCGGGGAGCTGTTTTTT
. medium-sized TRBJ2-7 TRBV6-1 CASTTDPRTAYEQYF TGTGCCAGCACTACCGATCCCCGGACAGCTTACGAGCAGTACTTC
TRBD2 . TRBJ2-1 TRBV11-3 CASSLELAGNEQFF TGTGCCAGCAGCTTAGAACTAGCGGGTAATGAGCAGTTCTTC
. . TRBJ1-2 TRBV6-6 CASSSRGRSPPFNYGYTF TGTGCCAGCAGTTCCCGGGGCAGATCACCCCCCTTTAACTATGGCTACACCTTC
. . TRBJ1-2 TRBV12-3/TRBV12-4 CASSPGTQSNYGYTF TGTGCCAGCAGTCCCGGGACTCAAAGTAACTATGGCTACACCTTC
. once TRBJ2-3 TRBV28 CASIPGGATDTQYF TGTGCCAGCATCCCCGGTGGGGCCACAGATACGCAGTATTTT
. . TRBJ2-1 TRBV29-1 CSVDGARYNEQFF TGCAGCGTTGACGGGGCACGATACAATGAGCAGTTCTTC